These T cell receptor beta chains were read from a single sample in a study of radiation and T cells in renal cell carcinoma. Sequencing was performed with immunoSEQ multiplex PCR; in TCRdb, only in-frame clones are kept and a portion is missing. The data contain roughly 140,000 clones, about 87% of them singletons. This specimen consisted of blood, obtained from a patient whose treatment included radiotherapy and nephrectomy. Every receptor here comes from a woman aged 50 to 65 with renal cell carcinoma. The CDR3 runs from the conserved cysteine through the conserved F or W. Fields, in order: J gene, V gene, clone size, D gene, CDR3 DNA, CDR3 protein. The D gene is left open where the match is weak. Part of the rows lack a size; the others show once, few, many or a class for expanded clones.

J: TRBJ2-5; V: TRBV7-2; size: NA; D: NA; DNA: TGTGCCAGCAGCTTAGGTCGGGGGCGGGAGACCCAGTACTTC; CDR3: CASSLGRGRETQYF
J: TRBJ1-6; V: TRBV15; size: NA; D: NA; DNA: TGTGCCACCAGCAGACAGAGGGATTCACCCCTCCACTTT; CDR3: CATSRQRDSPLHF
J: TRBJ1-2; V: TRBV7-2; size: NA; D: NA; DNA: TGTGCCAGCAGCTTTGGCTTCTATGGCTACACCTTC; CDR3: CASSFGFYGYTF
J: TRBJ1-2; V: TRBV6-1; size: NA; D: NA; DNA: TGTGCCAGCAGTGAGAGGATGCTCTATGGCTACACCTTC; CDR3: CASSERMLYGYTF
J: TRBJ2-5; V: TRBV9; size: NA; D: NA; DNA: TGTGCCAGCAGCGTATCGCGTGGGCCCCAAGAGACCCAGTACTTC; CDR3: CASSVSRGPQETQYF
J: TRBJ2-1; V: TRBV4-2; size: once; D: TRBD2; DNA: TGTGCCAGCAGCCATTTTCGGGGGGGGGACTACAATGAGCAGTTCTTC; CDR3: CASSHFRGGDYNEQFF
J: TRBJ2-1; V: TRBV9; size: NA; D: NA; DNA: TGTGCCAGCAGCGTAGGAGGGGCGGATGAGCAGTTCTTC; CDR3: CASSVGGADEQFF
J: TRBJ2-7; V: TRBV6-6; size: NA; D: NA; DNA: TGTGCCAGCAAACTCCGGGACGGGCAAAGTGAGCAGTACTTC; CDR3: CASKLRDGQSEQYF
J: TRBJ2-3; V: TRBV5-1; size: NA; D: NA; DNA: TGCGCCAGCAGCCGGGCGTCTGGGGGCACAGATACGCAGTATTTT; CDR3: CASSRASGGTDTQYF
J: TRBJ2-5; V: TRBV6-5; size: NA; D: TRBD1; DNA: TGTGCCAGCAGTTACCCAGGGGGCGGAGAGACCCAGTACTTC; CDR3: CASSYPGGGETQYF
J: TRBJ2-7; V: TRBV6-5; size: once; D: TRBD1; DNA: TGTGCCAGCAGTTACTCAGGACAGGGGCCAAGGCACGAGCAGTACTTC; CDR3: CASSYSGQGPRHEQYF
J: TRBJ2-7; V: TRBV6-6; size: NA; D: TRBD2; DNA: TGTGCCAGCAGTTACCCTAGCGGGGGGGGCGAGCAGTACTTC; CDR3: CASSYPSGGGEQYF
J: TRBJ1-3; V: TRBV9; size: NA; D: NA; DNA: TGTGCCAGCAGACCAGGCCCGGGAAACACCATATATTTT; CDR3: CASRPGPGNTIYF
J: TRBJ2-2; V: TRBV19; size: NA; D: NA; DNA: TGTGCCAGTAGTATGGAACAGGGGAACACCGGGGAGCTGTTTTTT; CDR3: CASSMEQGNTGELFF
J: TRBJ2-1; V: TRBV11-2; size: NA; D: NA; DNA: TGTGCCAGCAGCTCCAGGGGGGATGAGCAGTTCTTC; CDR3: CASSSRGDEQFF
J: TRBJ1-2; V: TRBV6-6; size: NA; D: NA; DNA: TGTGCCAGCAGTCGACCGGGACGGGATGGCTACACCTTC; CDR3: CASSRPGRDGYTF
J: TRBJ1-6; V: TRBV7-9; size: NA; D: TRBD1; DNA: TGTGCCAGCAGCCGGACAGGGAATAATTCACCCCTCCACTTT; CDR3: CASSRTGNNSPLHF
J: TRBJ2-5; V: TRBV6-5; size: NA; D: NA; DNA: TGTGCCAGCAGTTTAGAGGAGACCCAGTACTTC; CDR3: CASSLEETQYF
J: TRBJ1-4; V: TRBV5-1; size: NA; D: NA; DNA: TGCGCCAGCAGAGGTCTAGGTGAAAAACTGTTTTTT; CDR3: CASRGLGEKLFF
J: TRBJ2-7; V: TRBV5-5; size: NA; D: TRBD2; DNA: TGTGCCAGCAGCTCCCTCGGAGCGGGGGTGGAGTACTTC; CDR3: CASSSLGAGVEYF
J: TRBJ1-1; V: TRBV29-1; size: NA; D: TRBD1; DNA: TGCAGCGTGGGGGCGAGGGGGCTGAACACTGAAGCTTTCTTT; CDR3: CSVGARGLNTEAFF
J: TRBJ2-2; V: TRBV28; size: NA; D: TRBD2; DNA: TGTGGGACTAGCGGGGGGCCAAACACCGGGGAGCTGTTTTTT; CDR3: CGTSGGPNTGELFF
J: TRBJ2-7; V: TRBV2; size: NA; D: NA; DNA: TGTGCCAGCAGTACCACAGGTATCAACGAGCAGTACTTC; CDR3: CASSTTGINEQYF
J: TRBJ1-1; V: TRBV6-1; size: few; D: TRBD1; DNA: TGTGCCAGCAGTGAAAAGGGGACAGATTACACTGAAGCTTTCTTT; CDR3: CASSEKGTDYTEAFF
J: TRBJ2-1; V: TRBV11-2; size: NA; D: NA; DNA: TGTGCCAGCAGCTTAGAACCGAACAATGAGCAGTTCTTC; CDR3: CASSLEPNNEQFF
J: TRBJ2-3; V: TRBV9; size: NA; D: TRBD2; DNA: TGTGCCAGCAGCGTTGGGACTAGCAGCACAGATACGCAGTATTTT; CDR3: CASSVGTSSTDTQYF
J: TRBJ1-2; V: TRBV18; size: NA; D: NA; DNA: TGTGCCAGCTCACCACGGGGGGATTCTAACTATGGCTACACCTTC; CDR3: CASSPRGDSNYGYTF
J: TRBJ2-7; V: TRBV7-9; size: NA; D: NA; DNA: TGTGCCAGCAGCTTTGTAGGGAACGAGCAGTACTTC; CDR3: CASSFVGNEQYF
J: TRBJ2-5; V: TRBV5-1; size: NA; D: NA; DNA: TGCGCCAGCAGCTTAGGCGGGGGCCTCCAAGAGACCCAGTACTTC; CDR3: CASSLGGGLQETQYF
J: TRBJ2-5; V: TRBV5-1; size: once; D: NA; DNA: TGCGCCAGCACCGCCCCCAGTCTGGAGACCCAGTACTTC; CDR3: CASTAPSLETQYF
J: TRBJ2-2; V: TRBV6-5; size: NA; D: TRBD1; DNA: TGTGCCGCGGCCGGGACAGGGTCTCTCGGGGAGCTGTTTTTT; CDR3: CAAAGTGSLGELFF